The following is a TCR beta chain sequence with its context. Original processing notes: It was from reference gene primer amplification that nucleated cell counts were estimated. Data came from immunoSEQ multiplex PCR; TCRdb stores just in-frame clones and leaves some out. The V and J calls and clone size are taken from that table; D and trimming were inferred from the DNA. The profile shows about 160,000 clones, just under 85% of them singletons. The CDR3 loop spans 16 amino acids. V was shortened by 5 bases and J by 2 bases, with 16 bases between the two germline ends. Per germline, CDR1 PRHDT and CDR2 FYEKMQ (reference sequence). This sample stems from a study of blood T cell repertoires in COVID-19.

Input material: peripheral blood. V and J are TRBV13 and TRBJ1-3; maybe TRBD1 (5 bases). This sequence was found in a middle-aged man who had recovered from COVID-19. This CDR3 reads CASSLVGGGTGNTIYF. The CDR3 DNA reads TGTGCCAGCAGCCTTGTGGGGGGAGGGACTGGAAACACCATATATTTT.